The 10 T cell receptor beta chains reported below all come from one sample, sequenced in a study of cytomegalovirus exposure and HLA in healthy donors. The PCR used 60 Vbeta and 13 Jbeta primers. Sequencing was performed with immunoSEQ multiplex PCR; in TCRdb, only in-frame clones are kept and a portion is missing. The sample consists of about 150,000 clones, under 70% of them appearing once. Sequenced material: PBMCs. The source of these receptors is a woman under 40 in good health and CMV-seropositive.

The chain combines TRBV5-1 with TRBJ1-1; maybe TRBD1 (5 bases). The V end was cut by 3 bases, the J end by 6 bases, with 9 bases between. Germline V CDR1 and CDR2: SGHRS, YFSETQ. This CDR3 region has 12 residues. This chain's CDR3 is CASSSGGAEAFF. The CDR3 DNA sequence: TGCGCCAGCAGCTCTGGAGGGGCTGAAGCTTTCTTT.

Of note for this clone: One end of the junction varies from germline; a read error may be responsible. The CDR3 region has the DNA TGTGCCTGGAAGGGGGCGGGGAACGCTGAAGCTTTCTTT. This codes for CAWKGAGNAEAFF. The rearrangement links TRBV30 to TRBJ1-1; 7 nucleotides agree with TRBD1. This CDR3 has 13 residues. The germline CDR1 and CDR2 sequences are GTSNPN and SVGIG (reference sequence).

The chain joins TRBV30 to TRBJ2-1; 9 bases fit TRBD2. The CDR3 consists of 15 residues. J lost 4 bases, V lost 6 bases, and 10 bases had no gene match. CDR1 GTSNPN and CDR2 SVGIG come from the germline V gene (reference sequence). The CDR3 coding sequence is TGTGCCTGCAGCCTATTAGCGGGGGATTACAATGAGCAGTTCTTC. Encoded protein: CACSLLAGDYNEQFF.

This sequence joins TRBV7-2 and TRBJ1-1; D is unclear. Trimming pared 2 bases from V and 0 bases from J, leaving 10 bases between. The CDR3 is made up of 15 amino acids. Germline loops: CDR1 SGHTA, CDR2 FQGNSA. The CDR3 nucleotides read TGTGCCAGCAGCTTATACGGGTTTGTGAACACTGAAGCTTTCTTT. It translates to CASSLYGFVNTEAFF.

J is TRBJ1-2 and V is TRBV30; D not certain. V was cut by 5 bases and J by 4 bases, with 14 bases left in between. Germline loops: CDR1 GTSNPN, CDR2 SVGIG (reference sequence). This CDR3 is 13 amino acids long. The CDR3 protein is CAWRLGPFYGYTF. The CDR3 bases are TGTGCCTGGCGACTCGGCCCTTTCTATGGCTACACCTTC.

This chain connects TRBV9 to TRBJ2-1; perhaps TRBD2 as D (6 bases). The CDR3 is 13 amino acids. CDR1 SGDLS and CDR2 YYNGEE come from the germline V gene. The germline V and J ends were trimmed by 7 bases and 0 bases, with 8 bases remaining between them. The DNA for the CDR3 is TGTGCCAGCCGGGGGAACTCCTACAATGAGCAGTTCTTC. Residues: CASRGNSYNEQFF.

The chain recombines TRBV7-3 with TRBJ1-3; 8 bases map to TRBD1. The CDR3 totals 16 residues. Per the germline V gene, CDR1 is SGHTA and CDR2 is FQGTGA. V trimming: 0 bases; J trimming: 4 bases; junction bases outside the gene matches: 5. The CDR3 is CASSLTGQGRGNTIYF. In DNA form, the CDR3 reads TGTGCCAGCAGCTTAACCGGACAGGGAAGAGGAAACACCATATATTTT. The whole variable domain, remainder taken from reference TRBV7-3 and TRBJ1-3, is GAGVSQTPSNKVTEKGKYVELRCDPISGHTALYWYRQSLGQGPEFLIYFQGTGAADDSGLPNDRFFAVRPEGSVSTLKIQRTERGDSAVYLCASSLTGQGRGNTIYFGEGSWLTVV.

This chain links TRBV5-1 with TRBJ1-2; D not certain. Per germline, CDR1 SGHRS and CDR2 YFSETQ. V lost 2 bases and J lost 4, with 9 bases in between. The CDR3 runs 13 residues. CDR3: CASSFTPGYGYTF. The CDR3 nucleotides read TGCGCCAGCAGCTTCACCCCGGGCTATGGCTACACCTTC.

In this sample, this clone turned up a few times. CDR3 coding DNA: TGCGCCAGCAGATCTGGGCTTAGCAATCAGCCCCAGCATTTT. This codes for CASRSGLSNQPQHF. V gene TRBV10-2 combines with J gene TRBJ1-5, with D unresolved. V was trimmed by 6 bases and J by 0 bases, leaving 9 bases between them. CDR3 length: 14 residues. The germline V gene has CDR1 WSHSY and CDR2 SAAADI.

This clone was seen a handful of times. V is TRBV7-6 and J is TRBJ2-1, with TRBD1 as a possible D gene (6 bases). V shed 4 bases and J shed 6 bases, with 22 bases lying between them. The germline V gene encodes CDR1 SGHVS and CDR2 FNYEAQ. The length of the CDR3 is 17 residues. CDR3 in DNA: TGTGCCAGCAGCTCCCACTTACAGGGCCGGTGGGGCAATGAGCAGTTCTTC. This translates into CASSSHLQGRWGNEQFF.